This entry is about one T cell receptor (beta chain). This sample was taken from a study of blood T cell repertoires in COVID-19. Across the study: The origin of the acute and convalescent COVID-19 samples was the United States, Italy and Spain. In each case, the material was cDNA or gDNA derived from T cells, B-cell-depleted T cells, or PBMCs.

Original processing methods: Estimates of nucleated cell counts were drawn from the amplification of reference gene primers. Sequenced by immunoSEQ multiplex PCR; TCRdb stores in-frame clones only, minus some. From that table come the V and J calls and clone size; the DNA was used to work out D and trimming. The sample includes under 20,000 clones, 85% to 90% of them seen just once. This CDR3 is 15 amino acids long. Germline V gene lookup returns CDR1 GTSNPN and CDR2 SVGIG (reference sequence). Losses at the gene ends were 1 base for V and 5 bases for J; bases not matched to a gene: 9. The receptor was derived from a man aged 55 to 70 with acute or convalescent COVID-19. The chain joins TRBV30 to TRBJ1-1; 8 nucleotides match TRBD1. The specimen sequenced was peripheral blood. The CDR3 here is CAWSDSGGIRTEAFF. CDR3 nucleotides: TGTGCCTGGAGTGATTCAGGGGGCATTCGAACTGAAGCTTTCTTT. Combining the CDR3 with reference TRBV30 and TRBJ1-1 gives the whole variable domain SQTIHQWPATLVQPVGSPLSLECTVEGTSNPNLYWYRQAAGRGLQLLFYSVGIGQISSEVPQNLSASRPQDRQFILSSKKLLLSDSGFYLCAWSDSGGIRTEAFFGQGTRLTVV.